This TCR beta chain was sequenced in a study of cytomegalovirus exposure and HLA in healthy donors. This clone was found a few times. Samples came from healthy bone marrow donors. 60 Vbeta and 13 Jbeta primers were used in PCR. Libraries were prepared by immunoSEQ multiplex PCR; TCRdb keeps only in-frame clonotypes and omits some of them. The data hold under 70,000 clones, with approximately 63% observed a single time. The germline V gene has CDR1 SGHTA and CDR2 FQGNSA. V trimming: 5 bases; J trimming: 7 bases; junction bases outside the gene matches: 3. CDR3 length equals 12 residues. This receptor was taken from a woman in her fifties or sixties in good health and CMV-seropositive. Sequencing was done on a sample of PBMCs. The chain joins TRBV7-2 to TRBJ2-7; 9 bases match TRBD1. CDR3 sequence reads: CASSTGGWEQYF. As DNA, the CDR3 is TGTGCCAGCAGCACAGGGGGCTGGGAGCAGTACTTC. Full variable domain (outside the CDR3, taken from reference TRBV7-2 and TRBJ2-7): GAGVSQSPSNKVTEKGKDVELRCDPISGHTALYWYRQSLGQGLEFLIYFQGNSAPDKSGLPSDRFSAERTGGSVSTLTIQRTQQEDSAVYLCASSTGGWEQYFGPGTRLTVT.